Sequencing of this T cell receptor beta chain was carried out in a study of blood T cell repertoires in COVID-19. Generated by immunoSEQ multiplex PCR, the TCRdb table keeps only in-frame clones and is missing some. Of more than 200,000 clones in the sample, about 88% were seen once. CDR1 MNHEY and CDR2 SMNVEV come from the germline V gene (reference sequence). The V gene lost 3 bases and the J gene lost 5 bases, with 10 bases spanning the gap. There are 13 residues in the CDR3. This receptor was obtained from a woman between 50 and 59 years old who had recovered from COVID-19. Sequenced input: PBMCs or T cells enriched from blood (not recorded which). This chain links TRBV27 with TRBJ1-1; D not certain. CDR3 loop: CASSLTDFTEAFF. CDR3 coding DNA: TGTGCCAGCAGTTTGACGGACTTTACTGAAGCTTTCTTT.